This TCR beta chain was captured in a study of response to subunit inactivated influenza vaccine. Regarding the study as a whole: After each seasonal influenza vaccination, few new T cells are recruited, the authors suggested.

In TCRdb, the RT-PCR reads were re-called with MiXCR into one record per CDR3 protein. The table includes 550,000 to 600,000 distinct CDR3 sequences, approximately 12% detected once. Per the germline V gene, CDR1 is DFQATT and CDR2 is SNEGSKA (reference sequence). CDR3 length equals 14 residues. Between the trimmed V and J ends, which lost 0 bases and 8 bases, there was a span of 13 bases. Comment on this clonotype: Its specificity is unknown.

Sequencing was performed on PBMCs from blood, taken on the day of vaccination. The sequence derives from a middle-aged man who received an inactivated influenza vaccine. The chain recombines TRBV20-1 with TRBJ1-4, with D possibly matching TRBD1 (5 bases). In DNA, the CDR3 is TGCAGTGCTAGAGATGTGGGGCGTGGAGAAAAACTGTTTTTT. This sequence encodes CSARDVGRGEKLFF.